The sequence of this T cell receptor (beta chain) was determined in a study of Graves' ophthalmopathy and Graves' hyperthyroidism. Study outcomes and limitations: The majority of expanded thyroid clonotypes above 0.001 frequency also occurred in blood. A model of 13 signatures distinguished ophthalmopathy from stable hyperthyroidism at 87.88% sensitivity and about 80% specificity. Its predictions of ophthalmopathy progression gave the model 55% to 71% sensitivity and almost 75% specificity.

Participants with hyperthyroidism, aged 18 to 65, were newly diagnosed with under 2 months' duration. The CDR3 extends over 16 amino acids. V lost 8 bases to trimming and J lost 6 bases; unmatched junction nucleotides: 14. Per the germline V gene, CDR1 is MGHDK and CDR2 is SYGVNS. Details on this clonotype: The antigen is unknown.

RNA transcripts yielded amplified TCR beta CDR3 regions. RT-PCR was first run with HTBI primers, then multiplex PCR in a second round. TCRdb itself ran the multiplex PCR reads through MiXCR, one entry per CDR3 protein. In the table there are around 1.1 million distinct CDR3 sequences, 35% to 45% of which are singletons. The TCR originated in an adult man with Graves' hyperthyroidism. V is TRBV25-1 and J is TRBJ1-5, with 9 nucleotides matching TRBD1. The sample comprised peripheral blood or thyroid tissue (not recorded which). DNA of the CDR3: TGTGCCAGCGTTGCCCTGACGGGGGACAGGGCTCAGCCCCAGCATTTT. Its translation: CASVALTGDRAQPQHF. Filled out from reference TRBV25-1 and TRBJ1-5, the complete variable domain reads EADIYQTPRYLVIGTGKKITLECSQTMGHDKMYWYQQDPGMELHLIHYSYGVNSTEKGDLSSESTVSRIRTEHFPLTLESARPSHTSQYLCASVALTGDRAQPQHFGDGTRLSIL.